One sample yielded the 18 T cell receptor beta chains listed below, sequenced in a study of molecular identifiers for immune sequencing clone quantification. TCRdb redid the calling of the PCR reads with MiXCR, one entry per CDR3 protein. The sample shows 85,000 to 90,000 distinct CDR3 sequences, 25% of them seen only once. The sequencing input was naive CD8+ T cells from blood, with Jurkat cell RNA spiked in. Specified subset: FACS-sorted CD8+CD4-CCR7+CD45RA+ naive T cells. These receptors came from a human donor in good health. Some libraries in this study had Jurkat cell RNA spiked in.

The sample holds many counts of this clonotype. The chain employs TRBV7-9 and TRBJ2-3; D is perhaps TRBD1 or TRBD2 (5 bases each). The CDR3 runs 15 residues. Germline V gives CDR1 SEHNR, CDR2 FQNEAQ (reference sequence). V was cut by 5 bases and J by 4 bases, with 16 bases left in between. For the CDR3, the DNA is TGTGCCAGCAGCGCACCGTGGGGGTCTCCAGATACGCAGTATTTT. It translates to CASSAPWGSPDTQYF.

Notes on this clonotype: This clone may be a read error of a much larger clone one base away. V is TRBV9 and J is TRBJ2-3, with TRBD1 matching over 8 bases. The CDR3 contains 15 residues. The germline V gene has CDR1 SGDLS and CDR2 YYNGEE. Here the CDR3 DNA reads TGTGCCACCAGCGTAACGGACAGGGGCACAGATACGCAGTATTTT. It yields the protein CATSVTDRGTDTQYF.

This clonotype has ten or more counts. The CDR3 nucleotides are TGTGCCAGCTGTGCTCCAAGCTCCTACGAGCAGTACTTC. Protein product: CASCAPSSYEQYF. J is TRBJ2-7 and V is TRBV28; D call uncertain. CDR1 is MDHEN and CDR2 is SYDVKM in the germline V gene. The ends were cut back, 8 bases at V and 0 bases at J, with 11 bases in the middle. This CDR3 has 13 amino acids. The variable domain in full, completed from reference TRBV28 and TRBJ2-7, reads DVKVTQSSRYLVKRTGEKVFLECVQDMDHENMFWYRQDPGLGLRLIYFSYDVKMKEKGDIPEGYSVSREKKERFSLILESASTNQTSMYLCASCAPSSYEQYFGPGTRLTVT.

This clonotype was picked up many times. V is TRBV5-1 and J is TRBJ1-1; 7 bases fit TRBD1. The CDR3 covers 15 residues. After removal of 0 bases from V and 1 base from J, the junction contained 3 bases not matched to a gene. Germline assignment: CDR1 SGHRS and CDR2 YFSETQ. The CDR3 DNA follows: TGCGCCAGCAGCTTGGGGTGGGACAGGAACACTGAAGCTTTCTTT. Translation gives CASSLGWDRNTEAFF.

This clonotype came up many times. The V and J genes are TRBV15 and TRBJ2-3; D remains ambiguous. The CDR3 runs 12 residues. V was cut by 0 bases and J by 6 bases, with 4 bases left in between. Germline values: CDR1 LNHNV, CDR2 YYDKDF (reference sequence). In DNA form, the CDR3 reads TGTGCCACCAGCAGAGATTCCGATACGCAGTATTTT. It codes for CATSRDSDTQYF.

The table lists this clonotype with many counts. This sequence joins TRBV2 and TRBJ2-3; D remains ambiguous. The CDR3 loop spans 17 amino acids. From germline, CDR1 is SNHLY and CDR2 FYNNEI. V was pared by 2 bases and J by 14 bases, with 29 bases between. The CDR3 DNA reads as TGTGCCAGCAGTGAAAGGTGGTCTTACGAACTTACGGGCCAGTTGTATTTT. Translation gives CASSERWSYELTGQLYF.

About this clonotype itself: A read error may explain this, as a much larger clone is one base away. The chain links TRBV9 to TRBJ1-1; TRBD1 matches 11 bases. This CDR3 is built from 14 residues. Losses at the gene ends were 7 bases for V and 8 bases for J; bases not matched to a gene: 10. Germline CDR1 SGDLS, CDR2 YYNGEE. Here the CDR3 DNA reads TGTGCCAGCGGCGCAAGGGGACAGGGGGAGGAAGCTTTCTTT. Protein product: CASGARGQGEEAFF.

This clonotype turned up a few times. The chain couples TRBV6-2 or TRBV6-3 to TRBJ2-7; possibly TRBD1 for D (6 bases). Trimming took off 5 bases at V and 3 bases at J, with 20 bases between the two ends. Germline-derived CDR1 and CDR2 are MNHEY and SVGEGT. CDR3 length: 16 residues. This chain's CDR3 is CASSRMTGPSFYEQYF. For the CDR3, the DNA is TGTGCCAGCAGTCGGATGACAGGACCGAGTTTCTACGAGCAGTACTTC.

This clonotype was recorded a few times. This chain uses TRBV19 with TRBJ2-7, with a weak D call TRBD1 (6 bases). The CDR3 is 16 amino acids. Per germline, CDR1 LNHDA and CDR2 SQIVND (reference sequence). Trimming took 5 bases from V and 2 from J, leaving 19 bases between them. The CDR3 is CASSLTSGTPTYEQYF. The DNA of the CDR3 is TGTGCCAGTAGTTTGACATCCGGGACACCCACCTACGAGCAGTACTTC.

This clonotype was observed many times. V usage is TRBV14 and J usage is TRBJ2-7; D gene unclear. The CDR3 consists of 16 residues. Germline values: CDR1 SGHDN, CDR2 FVKESK. Between the trimmed V and J ends, which lost 4 bases and 7 bases, there was a span of 23 bases. The CDR3 here is CASSPEDPPTNWEQYF. The CDR3 nucleotides are TGTGCCAGCAGCCCGGAAGATCCGCCAACAAATTGGGAGCAGTACTTC.

This clonotype was observed many times. The chain links TRBV5-1 to TRBJ2-7, with D possibly TRBD2 on 6 matching bases. This CDR3 is built from 14 residues. The germline V gene has CDR1 SGHRS and CDR2 YFSETQ. V gave up 2 bases and J gave up 6 bases, with 15 bases separating them. CDR3: CASSFDGGVSEQYF. CDR3 sequence (DNA): TGCGCCAGCAGCTTCGACGGCGGGGTGAGCGAGCAGTACTTC.

This clonotype was seen a few times. The rearrangement links TRBV4-3 to TRBJ2-7, with D unresolved. Trimming stripped 4 bases from V and 2 bases from J, with 15 bases between. The germline gives CDR1 LGHNA, CDR2 YSLEER. This CDR3 region has 15 residues. The CDR3 DNA follows: TGCGCCAGCAGCCCCTCCGGCTTTTCGACCTACGAGCAGTACTTC. This encodes CASSPSGFSTYEQYF.

This clonotype has a single count. Relative to the germline gene, one junction end is altered; a read error may explain this. The chain is built from TRBV20-1 and TRBJ2-7; 8 bases align to TRBD2. The germline V gene has CDR1 DFQATT and CDR2 SNEGSKA (reference sequence). This CDR3 comprises 14 residues. The DNA of the CDR3 is TGCAGTGCTAGAGCACTAGCGGACTCCTACGGGCAGTACTTC. Translating it yields CSARALADSYGQYF.

There are a few counts of this clonotype. The chain combines TRBV9 with TRBJ1-1; a weak D match, TRBD1 (6 bases). Germline lookup yields CDR1 SGDLS and CDR2 YYNGEE. The CDR3 is 14 residues long. The V gene lost 0 bases and the J gene lost 3 bases, with 9 bases spanning the gap. CDR3 sequence (DNA): TGTGCCAGCAGCGTAGGTCAGGGGTACACTGAAGCTTTCTTT. Protein sequence: CASSVGQGYTEAFF.

This clonotype was seen ten or more times. The rearrangement links TRBV7-9 to TRBJ2-3, with D hard to call. V was cut by 1 base and J by 0 bases, with 5 bases left in between. From germline, CDR1 is SEHNR and CDR2 FQNEAQ (reference sequence). This CDR3 contains 14 residues. CDR3 DNA sequence: TGTGCCAGCAGCTTAGGATTTAGCACAGATACGCAGTATTTT. It yields the protein CASSLGFSTDTQYF.

This clonotype was detected many times. The V call is TRBV12-3 or TRBV12-4, the J call TRBJ2-3; TRBD2 matches at 10 bases. The CDR3 runs 17 residues. Trimming cost V 6 bases and J 2 bases; bases outside gene matches: 11. CDR3 protein: CASRPGLATYSTDTQYF. DNA of the CDR3: TGTGCCAGCAGGCCGGGACTAGCGACCTACTCCACAGATACGCAGTATTTT.

This clonotype was counted a few times. The V and J genes are TRBV27 and TRBJ2-7, with 8 positions matching TRBD1. V was pared by 5 bases and J by 1 base, with 4 bases of the junction left unmatched. Per the germline V gene, CDR1 is MNHEY and CDR2 is SMNVEV (reference sequence). The CDR3 sequence is 14 residues long. CDR3 bases: TGTGCCAGCAGTGATCGGGACAGGTCCTACGAGCAGTACTTC. This sequence encodes CASSDRDRSYEQYF.

With respect to this clonotype: A clone one base away is much larger, so this may be a read error. The rearrangement joins TRBV4-1 to TRBJ1-2, with D perhaps matching TRBD1 (5 bases). The germline V gene has CDR1 MGHRA and CDR2 YSYEKL. CDR3 length equals 14 residues. DNA of the CDR3: TGCGCCAGAAGCCAAGTGGGGCCGACGGATATAGGCACCTTC. Translating it yields CARSQVGPTDIGTF.